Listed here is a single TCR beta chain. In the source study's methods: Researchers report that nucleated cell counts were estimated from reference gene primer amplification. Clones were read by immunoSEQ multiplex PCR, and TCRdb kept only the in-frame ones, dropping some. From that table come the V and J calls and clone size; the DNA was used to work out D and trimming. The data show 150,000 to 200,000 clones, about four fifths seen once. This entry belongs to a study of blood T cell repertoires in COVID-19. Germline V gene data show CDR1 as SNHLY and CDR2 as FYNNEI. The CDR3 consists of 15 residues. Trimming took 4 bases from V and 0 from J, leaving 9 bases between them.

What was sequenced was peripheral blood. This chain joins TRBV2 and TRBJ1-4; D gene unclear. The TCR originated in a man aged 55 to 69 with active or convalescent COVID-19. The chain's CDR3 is CASSAYKTTNEKLFF. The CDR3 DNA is TGTGCCAGCAGTGCATACAAGACAACTAATGAAAAACTGTTTTTT.